A single TCR beta chain is shown here with its context. This entry belongs to a study of shared clonotypes between healthy human individuals. Original processing methods: Filtering differed, since immunoSEQ gave only junction sequences and no quality scores. Produced via immunoSEQ multiplex PCR; TCRdb's table is partial and in-frame only. That table supplies the V and J calls and clone size; D and trimming were determined from the DNA. The sample has hundreds of thousands of clones, 92% seen once. The naive CD8 fraction comprised CD45RO-negative cells positively selected for CCR7 and excluded terminally differentiated effector memory CD45RA+ cells. The CDR3 is made up of 12 amino acids. Trimming took 2 bases from V and 7 from J, leaving 9 bases between them. Germline V gene lookup returns CDR1 SGHNT and CDR2 YENEEA.

The sequence derives from a man aged 25-40 years in good health. The sample comprised naive CD8+ T cells sorted from blood. V and J are TRBV11-3 and TRBJ2-7; no definite D call. The CDR3 DNA sequence: TGTGCCAGCAGCTTAACGGAGTCAGAGCAGTACTTC. It is translated as CASSLTESEQYF.